The present TCR beta chain was sequenced within a study of tumor and adjacent non-tumor tissue in lung cancer. With termini counted, the CDR3 has 13 amino acids. The germline V gene has CDR1 MGHRA and CDR2 YSYEKL. A modified ARM-PCR protocol with three rounds of nested PCR amplified TCRbeta. TCRdb redid the calling of the multiplex PCR reads with MiXCR, one entry per CDR3 protein. The sample has 60,000 to 95,000 distinct CDR3 sequences, 60% to 85% seen once. This sample's RNA came from whole unsorted tissue. This clonotype was counted once. As the CDR3 is not closed by the conserved phenylalanine or tryptophan, this likely results from a read error. The DNA is omitted, as the CDR3 cannot be located on it reliably, and the CDR3 follows TCRdb's listing.

This sequence originates from a woman aged 45-59 years with non-small cell lung cancer. The chain uses TRBV4-1 and TRBJ1-1. The sample consisted of lung tumor tissue. The CDR3 reads CASSLDSNTEALL.